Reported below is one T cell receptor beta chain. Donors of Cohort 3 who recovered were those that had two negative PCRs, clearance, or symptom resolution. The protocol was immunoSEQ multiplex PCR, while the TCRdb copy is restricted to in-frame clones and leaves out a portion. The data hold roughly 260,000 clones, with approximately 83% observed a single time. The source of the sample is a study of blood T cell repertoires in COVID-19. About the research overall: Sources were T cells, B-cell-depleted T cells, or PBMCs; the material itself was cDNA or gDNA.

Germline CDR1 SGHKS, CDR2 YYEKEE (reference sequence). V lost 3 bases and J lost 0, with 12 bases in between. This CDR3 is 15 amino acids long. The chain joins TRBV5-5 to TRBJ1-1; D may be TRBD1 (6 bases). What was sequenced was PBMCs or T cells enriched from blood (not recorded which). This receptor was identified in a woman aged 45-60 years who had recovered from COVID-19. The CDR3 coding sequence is TGTGCCAGCAGCTCCGAGACAGGTATGAACACTGAAGCTTTCTTT. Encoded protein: CASSSETGMNTEAFF.